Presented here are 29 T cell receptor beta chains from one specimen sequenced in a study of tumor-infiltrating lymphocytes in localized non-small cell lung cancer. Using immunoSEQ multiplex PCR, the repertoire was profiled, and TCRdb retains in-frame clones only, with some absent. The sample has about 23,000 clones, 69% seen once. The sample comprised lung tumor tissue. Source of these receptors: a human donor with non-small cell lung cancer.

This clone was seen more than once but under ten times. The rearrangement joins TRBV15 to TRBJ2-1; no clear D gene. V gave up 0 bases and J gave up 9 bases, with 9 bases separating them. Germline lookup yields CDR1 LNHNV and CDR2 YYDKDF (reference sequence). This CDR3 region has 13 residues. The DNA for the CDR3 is TGTGCCACCAGCAGAGATTCATACGGTGAGCAGTTCTTC. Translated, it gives CATSRDSYGEQFF.

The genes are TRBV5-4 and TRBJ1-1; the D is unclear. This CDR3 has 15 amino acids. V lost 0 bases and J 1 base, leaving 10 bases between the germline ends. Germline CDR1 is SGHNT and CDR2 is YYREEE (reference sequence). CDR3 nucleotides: TGTGCCAGCAGCTTGGAAGGACTCCCGAACACTGAAGCTTTCTTT. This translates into CASSLEGLPNTEAFF.

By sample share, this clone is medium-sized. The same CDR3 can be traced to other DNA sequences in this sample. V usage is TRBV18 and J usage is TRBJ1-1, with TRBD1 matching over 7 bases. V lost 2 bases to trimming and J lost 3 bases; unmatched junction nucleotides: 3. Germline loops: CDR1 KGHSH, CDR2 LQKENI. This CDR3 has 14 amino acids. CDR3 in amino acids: CASSPNRGDTEAFF. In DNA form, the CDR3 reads TGTGCCAGCTCACCAAACAGGGGAGACACTGAAGCTTTCTTT.

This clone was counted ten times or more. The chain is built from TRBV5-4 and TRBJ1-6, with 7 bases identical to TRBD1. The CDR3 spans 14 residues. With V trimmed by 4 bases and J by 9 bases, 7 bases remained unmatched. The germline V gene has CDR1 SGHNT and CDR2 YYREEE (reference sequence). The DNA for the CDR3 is TGTGCCAGCAGCGAGGGACAGTTCACTTCACCCCTCCACTTT. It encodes CASSEGQFTSPLHF.

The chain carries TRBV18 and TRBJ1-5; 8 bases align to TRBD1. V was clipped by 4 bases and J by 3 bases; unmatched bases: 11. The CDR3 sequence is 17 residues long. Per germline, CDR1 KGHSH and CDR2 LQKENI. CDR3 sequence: CASSRGGQGIFNQPQHF. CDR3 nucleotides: TGTGCCAGCTCACGGGGCGGACAGGGAATCTTCAATCAGCCCCAGCATTTT.

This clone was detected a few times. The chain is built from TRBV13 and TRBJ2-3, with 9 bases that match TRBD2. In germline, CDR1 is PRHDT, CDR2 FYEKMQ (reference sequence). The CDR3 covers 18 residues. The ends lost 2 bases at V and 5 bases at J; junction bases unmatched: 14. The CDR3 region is CASSLLRSLAGEVDTQYF. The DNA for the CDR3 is TGTGCCAGCAGCTTACTAAGATCCTTAGCGGGAGAAGTAGATACGCAGTATTTT.

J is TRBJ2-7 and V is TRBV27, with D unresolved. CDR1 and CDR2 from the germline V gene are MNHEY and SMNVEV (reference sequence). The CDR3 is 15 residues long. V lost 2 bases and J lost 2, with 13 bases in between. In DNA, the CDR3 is TGTGCCAGCAGTTTACGACCGAATCCAACCTACGAGCAGTACTTC. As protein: CASSLRPNPTYEQYF.

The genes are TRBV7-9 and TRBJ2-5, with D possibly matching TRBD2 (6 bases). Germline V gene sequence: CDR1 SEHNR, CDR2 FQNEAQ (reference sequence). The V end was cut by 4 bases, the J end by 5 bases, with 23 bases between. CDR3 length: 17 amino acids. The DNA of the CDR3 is TGTGCCAGCAGCTCACCAAACAGCGGAGGGTTTCGGGAGACCCAGTACTTC. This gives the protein CASSSPNSGGFRETQYF. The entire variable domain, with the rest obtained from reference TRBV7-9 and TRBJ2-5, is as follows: DTGVSQNPRHKITKRGQNVTFRCDPISEHNRLYWYRQTLGQGPEFLTYFQNEAQLEKSRLLSDRFSAERPKGSFSTLEIQRTEQGDSAMYLCASSSPNSGGFRETQYFGPGTRLLVL.

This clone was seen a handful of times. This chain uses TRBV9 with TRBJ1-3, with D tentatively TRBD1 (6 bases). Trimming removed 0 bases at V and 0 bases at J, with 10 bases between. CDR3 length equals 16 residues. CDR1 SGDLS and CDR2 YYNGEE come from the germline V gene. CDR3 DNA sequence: TGTGCCAGCAGCGTAGGAGACAGGTACTCTGGAAACACCATATATTTT. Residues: CASSVGDRYSGNTIYF.

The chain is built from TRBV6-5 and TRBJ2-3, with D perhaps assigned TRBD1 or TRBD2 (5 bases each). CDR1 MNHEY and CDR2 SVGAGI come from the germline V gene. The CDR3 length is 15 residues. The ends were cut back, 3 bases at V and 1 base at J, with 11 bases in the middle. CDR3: CASSYFQGGTDTQYF. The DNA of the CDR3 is TGTGCCAGCAGTTATTTCCAGGGAGGCACAGATACGCAGTATTTT.

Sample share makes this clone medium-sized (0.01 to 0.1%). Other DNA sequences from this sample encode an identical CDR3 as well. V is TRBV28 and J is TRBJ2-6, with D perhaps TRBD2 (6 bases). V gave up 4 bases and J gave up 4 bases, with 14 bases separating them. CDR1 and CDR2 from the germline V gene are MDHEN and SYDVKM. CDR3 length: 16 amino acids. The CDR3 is CASSSPGRSGANVLTF. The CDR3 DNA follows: TGTGCCAGCAGTTCCCCAGGGAGGTCAGGGGCCAACGTCCTGACTTTC.

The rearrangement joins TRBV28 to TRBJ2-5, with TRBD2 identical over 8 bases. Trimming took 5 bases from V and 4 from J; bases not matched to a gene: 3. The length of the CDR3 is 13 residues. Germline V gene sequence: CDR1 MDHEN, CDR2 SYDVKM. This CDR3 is CASSVAGRETQYF. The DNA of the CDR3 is TGTGCCAGCAGTGTAGCGGGAAGAGAGACCCAGTACTTC.

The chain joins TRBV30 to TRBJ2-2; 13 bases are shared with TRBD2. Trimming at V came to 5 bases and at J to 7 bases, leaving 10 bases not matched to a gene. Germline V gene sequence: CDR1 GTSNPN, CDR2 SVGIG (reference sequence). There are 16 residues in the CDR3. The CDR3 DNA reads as TGTGCCTGGGGGTGGACTAGCGGGAGCGCTGGCGGGGAGCTGTTTTTT. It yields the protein CAWGWTSGSAGGELFF.

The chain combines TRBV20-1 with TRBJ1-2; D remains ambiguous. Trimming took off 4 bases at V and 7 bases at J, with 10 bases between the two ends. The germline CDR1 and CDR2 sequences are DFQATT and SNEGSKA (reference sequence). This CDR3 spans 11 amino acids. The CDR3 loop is CSAKFLGGYTF. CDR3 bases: TGCAGTGCTAAATTTCTGGGTGGCTACACCTTC.

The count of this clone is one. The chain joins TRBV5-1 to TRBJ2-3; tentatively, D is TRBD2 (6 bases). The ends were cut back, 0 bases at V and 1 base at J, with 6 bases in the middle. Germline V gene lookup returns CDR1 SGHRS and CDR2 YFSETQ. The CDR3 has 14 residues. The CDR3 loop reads CASSLVAGTDTQYF. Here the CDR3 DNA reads TGCGCCAGCAGCTTGGTAGCGGGCACAGATACGCAGTATTTT.

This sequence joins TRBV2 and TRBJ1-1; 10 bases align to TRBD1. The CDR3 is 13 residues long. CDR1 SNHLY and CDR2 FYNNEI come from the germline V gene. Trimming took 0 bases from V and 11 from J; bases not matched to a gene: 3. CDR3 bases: TGTGCCAGCAGTGAAGCCCGACAGGGGGCGGCTTTCTTT. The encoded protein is CASSEARQGAAFF.

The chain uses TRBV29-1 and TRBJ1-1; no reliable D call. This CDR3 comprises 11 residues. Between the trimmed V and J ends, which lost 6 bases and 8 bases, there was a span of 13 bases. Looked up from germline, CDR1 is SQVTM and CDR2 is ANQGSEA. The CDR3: CSVDPTREAFF. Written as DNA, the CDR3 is TGCAGCGTAGACCCCACGCGGGAAGCTTTCTTT.

The CDR3 region is CSVAATSVETQYF. CDR3 DNA sequence: TGCAGCGTTGCCGCTACTAGTGTAGAGACCCAGTACTTC. The rearrangement joins TRBV29-1 to TRBJ2-5; D is perhaps TRBD2 (5 bases). The CDR3 spans 13 residues. Deletions cut 4 bases from V and 4 bases from J, with 13 bases between. CDR1 SQVTM and CDR2 ANQGSEA come from the germline V gene. Looking up the rest from reference TRBV29-1 and TRBJ2-5 gives the full variable domain: SAVISQKPSRDICQRGTSLTIQCQVDSQVTMMFWYRQQPGQSLTLIATANQGSEATYESGFVIDKFPISRPNLTFSTLTVSNMSPEDSSIYLCSVAATSVETQYFGPGTRLLVL.

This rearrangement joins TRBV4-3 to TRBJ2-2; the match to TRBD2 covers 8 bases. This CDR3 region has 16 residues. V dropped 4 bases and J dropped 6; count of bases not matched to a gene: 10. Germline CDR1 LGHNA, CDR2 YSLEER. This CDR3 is CASSRLGLGSAGELFF. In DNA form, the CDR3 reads TGCGCCAGCAGCCGCCTGGGACTAGGATCAGCCGGGGAGCTGTTTTTT.

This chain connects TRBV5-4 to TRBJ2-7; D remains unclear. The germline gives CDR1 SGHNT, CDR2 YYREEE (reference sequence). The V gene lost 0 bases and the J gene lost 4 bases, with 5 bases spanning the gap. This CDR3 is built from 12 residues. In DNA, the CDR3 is TGTGCCAGCAGCTTGGCCCATTACGAGCAGTACTTC. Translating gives CASSLAHYEQYF. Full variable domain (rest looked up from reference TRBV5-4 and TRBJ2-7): ETGVTQSPTHLIKTRGQQVTLRCSSQSGHNTVSWYQQALGQGPQFIFQYYREEENGRGNFPPRFSGLQFPNYSSELNVNALELDDSALYLCASSLAHYEQYFGPGTRLTVT.

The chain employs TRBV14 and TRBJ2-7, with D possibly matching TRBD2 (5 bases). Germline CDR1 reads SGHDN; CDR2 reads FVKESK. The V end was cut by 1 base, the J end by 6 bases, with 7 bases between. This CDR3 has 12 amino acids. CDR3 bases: TGTGCCAGCAGCCAAGTAAGCGGCGAGCAGTACTTC. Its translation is CASSQVSGEQYF. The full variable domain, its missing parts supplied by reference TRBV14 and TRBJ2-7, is EAGVTQFPSHSVIEKGQTVTLRCDPISGHDNLYWYRRVMGKEIKFLLHFVKESKQDESGMPNNRFLAERTGGTYSTLKVQPAELEDSGVYFCASSQVSGEQYFGPGTRLTVT.

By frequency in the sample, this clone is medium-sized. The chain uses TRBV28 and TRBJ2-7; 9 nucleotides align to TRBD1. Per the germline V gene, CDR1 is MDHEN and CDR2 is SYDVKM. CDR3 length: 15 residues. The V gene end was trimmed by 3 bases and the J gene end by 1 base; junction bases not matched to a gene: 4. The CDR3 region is CASSFGTGMSYEQYF. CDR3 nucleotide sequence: TGTGCCAGCAGTTTCGGGACAGGGATGTCCTACGAGCAGTACTTC.

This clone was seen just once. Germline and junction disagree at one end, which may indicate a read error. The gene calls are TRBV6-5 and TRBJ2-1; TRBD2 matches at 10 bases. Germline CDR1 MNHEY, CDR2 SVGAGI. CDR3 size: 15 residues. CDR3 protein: CASTYGAGGGDEQFF. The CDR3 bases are TGTGCCAGCACTTACGGAGCGGGAGGGGGGGATGAGCAGTTCTTC.

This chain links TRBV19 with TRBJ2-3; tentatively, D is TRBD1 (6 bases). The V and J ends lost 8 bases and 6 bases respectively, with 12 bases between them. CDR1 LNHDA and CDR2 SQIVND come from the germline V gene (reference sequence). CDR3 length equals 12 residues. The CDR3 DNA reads TGTGCCAGTTCTCCAAGGGGGGATACGCAGTATTTT. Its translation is CASSPRGDTQYF.

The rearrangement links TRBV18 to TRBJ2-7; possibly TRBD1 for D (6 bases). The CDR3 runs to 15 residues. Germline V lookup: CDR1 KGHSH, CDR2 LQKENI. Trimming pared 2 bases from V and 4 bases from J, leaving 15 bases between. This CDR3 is CASSPYLGALYEQYF. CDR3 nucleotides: TGTGCCAGCTCACCATATCTGGGGGCGTTGTACGAGCAGTACTTC.

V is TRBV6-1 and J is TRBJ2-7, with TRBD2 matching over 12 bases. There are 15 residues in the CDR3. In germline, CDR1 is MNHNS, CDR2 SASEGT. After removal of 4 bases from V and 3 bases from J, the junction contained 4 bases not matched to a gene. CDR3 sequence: CASSGGLAGNYEQYF. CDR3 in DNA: TGTGCCAGCAGTGGCGGACTAGCGGGGAACTACGAGCAGTACTTC.

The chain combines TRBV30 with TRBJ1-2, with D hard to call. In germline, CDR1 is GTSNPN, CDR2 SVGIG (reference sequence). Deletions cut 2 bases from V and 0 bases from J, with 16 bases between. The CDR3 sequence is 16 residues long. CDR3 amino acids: CAWSSAETDANYGYTF. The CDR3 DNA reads TGTGCCTGGAGTTCTGCGGAGACGGACGCTAACTATGGCTACACCTTC.

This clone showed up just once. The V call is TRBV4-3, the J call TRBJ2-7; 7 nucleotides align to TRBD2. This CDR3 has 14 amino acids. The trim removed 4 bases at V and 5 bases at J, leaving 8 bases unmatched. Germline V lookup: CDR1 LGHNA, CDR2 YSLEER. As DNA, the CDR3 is TGCGCCAGCAGCCGAGGGACCAGCGGGAACGAGCAGTACTTC. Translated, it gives CASSRGTSGNEQYF.

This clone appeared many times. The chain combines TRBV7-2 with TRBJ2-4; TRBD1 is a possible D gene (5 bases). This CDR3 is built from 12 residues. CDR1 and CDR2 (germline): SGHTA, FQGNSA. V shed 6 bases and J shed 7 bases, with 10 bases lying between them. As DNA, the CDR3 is TGTGCCAGCAGAGGACATATTAACATTCAGTACTTC. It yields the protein CASRGHINIQYF.